This entry lists 17 T cell receptor beta chains sequenced from one sample in a study of T-cell reconstitution after alpha-beta-depleted transplantation in children. The study's findings and limits: Roughly two months post-transplant, alpha-beta T cells reportedly originated from several hundred graft clones that had expanded.

A library of TCRbeta sequences, prepared with unique molecular identifiers, was generated. TCRdb re-derived calls from the PCR reads in MiXCR, one entry per CDR3 protein. The profile covers approximately 32,000 distinct CDR3 sequences, with about 7% appearing a single time and around 27% taken by the ten largest. These receptors have no identified antigens. Material: peripheral blood, obtained 60 days after TCRalphabeta/CD19-depleted stem cell transplant. The receptors were gathered from a child under two years old who had a stem cell transplant for acute myeloid leukemia, so the T cells may come from the graft donor.

This clonotype has at least ten counts. The rearrangement joins TRBV29-1 to TRBJ2-5; TRBD1 might be the D (5 bases). Between the trimmed V and J ends, which lost 2 bases and 4 bases, there was a span of 14 bases. The CDR3 extends over 14 amino acids. CDR1 and CDR2 from the germline V gene are SQVTM and ANQGSEA. The CDR3 protein is CSVEFPGILETQYF. The CDR3 DNA sequence: TGCAGCGTTGAATTCCCAGGGATCCTAGAGACCCAGTACTTC. Full variable domain (remainder filled in from reference TRBV29-1 and TRBJ2-5): SAVISQKPSRDICQRGTSLTIQCQVDSQVTMMFWYRQQPGQSLTLIATANQGSEATYESGFVIDKFPISRPNLTFSTLTVSNMSPEDSSIYLCSVEFPGILETQYFGPGTRLLVL.

This clonotype was found many times. CDR3 in DNA: TGCAGTGCCCCATTAGCGGGGGGGCGGGTTGAGACCCAGTACTTC. Its translation is CSAPLAGGRVETQYF. This chain links TRBV20-1 with TRBJ2-5; TRBD2 matches 11 bases. With V trimmed by 6 bases and J by 5 bases, 11 bases remained unmatched. This CDR3 has 15 residues. Germline V gene data show CDR1 as DFQATT and CDR2 as SNEGSKA (reference sequence).

This clonotype occurred many times. J is TRBJ2-3 and V is TRBV4-1, with TRBD2 as a possible D gene (5 bases). Looked up from germline, CDR1 is MGHRA and CDR2 is YSYEKL. The V gene lost 0 bases and the J gene lost 3 bases, with 19 bases spanning the gap. The CDR3 is made up of 18 amino acids. In nucleotides, the CDR3 is TGCGCCAGCAGCCAAGATGGGATTGGAGGCCCCCCTACAGATACGCAGTATTTT. Protein product: CASSQDGIGGPPTDTQYF.

This clonotype ranks as medium-sized. V gene TRBV20-1 combines with J gene TRBJ2-7; 7 bases fit TRBD1. This CDR3 contains 13 residues. Germline V CDR1 and CDR2: DFQATT, SNEGSKA (reference sequence). With 2 bases clipped from V and 3 bases from J, the junction kept 4 bases outside the gene matches. CDR3 sequence (DNA): TGCAGTGCTAGAAGACAGGGCCTCTACGAGCAGTACTTC. Translating gives CSARRQGLYEQYF.

This clonotype showed up many times. V is TRBV9 and J is TRBJ2-2; no reliable D call. Germline V lookup: CDR1 SGDLS, CDR2 YYNGEE. This CDR3 is built from 12 residues. The germline V and J ends were trimmed by 1 base and 6 bases, with 4 bases remaining between them. The CDR3 DNA is TGTGCCAGCAGCGTACGAGCCGGGGAGCTGTTTTTT. It encodes CASSVRAGELFF.

The V and J genes are TRBV29-1 and TRBJ1-1; D unclear. The CDR3 loop spans 12 amino acids. Germline loops: CDR1 SQVTM, CDR2 ANQGSEA. V was clipped by 0 bases and J by 4 bases, with 6 bases between them. The CDR3 region has the DNA TGCAGCGTTGAAGACCGGGGCACTGAAGCTTTCTTT. This translates into CSVEDRGTEAFF.

The sample holds many counts of this clonotype. The chain has TRBV10-3 and TRBJ2-7; D not certain. Germline assignment: CDR1 ENHRY and CDR2 SYGVKD. CDR3 length: 13 residues. The V and J ends lost 6 bases and 3 bases respectively, with 12 bases between them. CDR3 in amino acids: CAIRAGGRYEQYF. The DNA of the CDR3 is TGTGCCATCAGGGCCGGTGGACGCTACGAGCAGTACTTC.

This clonotype was seen many times. The CDR3 DNA reads TGCGCCAGCAGCCCCTTAGCGGGAGGGCCGGACAATGAGCAGTTCTTC. Residues: CASSPLAGGPDNEQFF. The chain uses TRBV5-1 and TRBJ2-1, with 11 bases lining up with TRBD2. The V segment lost 4 bases and the J segment 5 bases; nucleotides outside the gene matches: 8. CDR3 size: 16 residues. Germline values: CDR1 SGHRS, CDR2 YFSETQ.

This clonotype was recorded at least ten times. This chain connects TRBV9 to TRBJ2-2; a weak D match, TRBD2 (5 bases). CDR3 length: 16 residues. V shed 3 bases and J shed 6 bases, with 18 bases lying between them. Germline values: CDR1 SGDLS, CDR2 YYNGEE. CDR3 nucleotide sequence: TGTGCCAGCAGCGGGGAGAGGCCCACAAGAGCCGGGGAGCTGTTTTTT. Translated, it gives CASSGERPTRAGELFF.

This clonotype was counted many times. The chain has TRBV5-1 and TRBJ2-6; D remains unclear. Looked up from germline, CDR1 is SGHRS and CDR2 is YFSETQ. This CDR3 has 14 residues. Trimming removed 3 bases from V and 4 bases from J, with 8 bases in between. CDR3 sequence: CASSSVLGANVLTF. The CDR3 DNA reads as TGCGCCAGCAGCTCGGTTCTCGGGGCCAACGTCCTGACTTTC.

At least ten counts were recorded for this clonotype. The chain links TRBV28 to TRBJ2-7; the match to TRBD2 covers 8 bases. The ends lost 6 bases at V and 1 base at J; junction bases unmatched: 11. CDR1 is MDHEN, CDR2 SYDVKM, per germline. The CDR3 contains 16 residues. This chain's CDR3 is CASSWGSGSSSYEQYF. DNA of the CDR3: TGTGCCAGCAGCTGGGGGAGCGGGAGTTCGTCCTACGAGCAGTACTTC.

This clonotype was picked up many times. This chain's CDR3 is CASSFGWKIYEQYF. For the CDR3, the DNA is TGTGCCAGCAGTTTTGGTTGGAAGATTTACGAGCAGTACTTC. This chain joins TRBV28 and TRBJ2-7; no clear D gene. V was cut by 3 bases and J by 4 bases, with 13 bases left in between. The CDR3 is made up of 14 amino acids. In germline, CDR1 is MDHEN, CDR2 SYDVKM.

This clonotype was observed at least ten times. V is TRBV24-1 and J is TRBJ1-5; no reliable D call. Germline CDR1 KGHDR, CDR2 SFDVKD. The V end lost 4 bases, the J end lost 8 bases, and 17 bases lay between the germline ends. The CDR3 is made up of 15 amino acids. As DNA, the CDR3 is TGTGCCACCAGTGACCGTGCCGGGTCGCAGGAGCCCCAGCATTTT. Residues: CATSDRAGSQEPQHF.

This clonotype has a count of ten or more. V and J are TRBV27 and TRBJ2-1; D tentatively reads TRBD1 or TRBD2 (5 bases each). The CDR3 covers 14 residues. V lost 3 bases, J lost 4 bases, and 10 bases lay in between. Germline assignment: CDR1 MNHEY and CDR2 SMNVEV (reference sequence). The CDR3 DNA follows: TGTGCCAGCAGTTTCCGGGGCCATTACAATGAGCAGTTCTTC. As protein: CASSFRGHYNEQFF.

This clonotype was found many times. The chain carries TRBV12-3 or TRBV12-4 and TRBJ2-2; D may match TRBD1 or TRBD2 (5 bases each). V lost 6 bases and J lost 7, with 18 bases in between. The CDR3 is 15 amino acids. The CDR3 protein is CASSPRAARGGELFF. CDR3 sequence (DNA): TGTGCCAGCAGCCCTAGAGCGGCTAGGGGCGGGGAGCTGTTTTTT.

This clonotype was counted many times. V gene TRBV20-1 combines with J gene TRBJ2-7; 8 bases fit TRBD2. This CDR3 is 15 amino acids long. V gave up 0 bases and J gave up 2 bases; unmatched junction bases: 6. Germline V gene lookup returns CDR1 DFQATT and CDR2 SNEGSKA (reference sequence). The CDR3, as DNA: TGCAGTGCTAGAGAGGGCTTTAGCGGGGCCTACGAGCAGTACTTC. Translated, it gives CSAREGFSGAYEQYF.

This clonotype was seen repeatedly, ten times or more. The chain carries TRBV6-2 or TRBV6-3 and TRBJ2-2; maybe TRBD2 (5 bases). The length of the CDR3 is 15 residues. The V end was cut by 9 bases, the J end by 3 bases, with 17 bases between. Germline V CDR1 and CDR2: MNHEY, SVGEGT. The CDR3 spells CASLGTRAYTGELFF. In DNA, the CDR3 is TGTGCCAGTCTTGGAACGCGGGCGTACACCGGGGAGCTGTTTTTT.